The clone carrying this T cell receptor (beta chain) was recorded many times. Germline trimming cut 4 bases from V and 5 bases from J; bases unmatched to any gene: 4. The CDR3 length is 13 residues. The germline CDR1 and CDR2 sequences are SGHTA and FQGNSA. The sequenced patients had an expansion of CD8+CD57+ cells seen by flow cytometry. All patients had severe acquired aplastic anemia. This sample was included in a study of CD8+CD57+ T cells in acquired aplastic anemia. Both TCR beta VDJ combination and CDR3 sequence profiling were carried out. Genomic DNA was the template for this profiling. TCRdb reanalysed the reads using MiXCR and keeps one entry per CDR3 protein. The sample has about 150,000 distinct CDR3 sequences; 40% to 55% are singletons.

The sample was sorted CD4+, CD8+, or CD8+CD57+ T cells (not recorded which) from PBMCs. The J gene is TRBJ1-2, the V gene TRBV7-2; 7 positions agree with TRBD1. This TCR came from a human donor with aplastic anemia. The CDR3 protein is CASSSGQLYGYTF. CDR3 nucleotide sequence: TGTGCCAGCAGCTCGGGACAGCTTTATGGCTACACCTTC.